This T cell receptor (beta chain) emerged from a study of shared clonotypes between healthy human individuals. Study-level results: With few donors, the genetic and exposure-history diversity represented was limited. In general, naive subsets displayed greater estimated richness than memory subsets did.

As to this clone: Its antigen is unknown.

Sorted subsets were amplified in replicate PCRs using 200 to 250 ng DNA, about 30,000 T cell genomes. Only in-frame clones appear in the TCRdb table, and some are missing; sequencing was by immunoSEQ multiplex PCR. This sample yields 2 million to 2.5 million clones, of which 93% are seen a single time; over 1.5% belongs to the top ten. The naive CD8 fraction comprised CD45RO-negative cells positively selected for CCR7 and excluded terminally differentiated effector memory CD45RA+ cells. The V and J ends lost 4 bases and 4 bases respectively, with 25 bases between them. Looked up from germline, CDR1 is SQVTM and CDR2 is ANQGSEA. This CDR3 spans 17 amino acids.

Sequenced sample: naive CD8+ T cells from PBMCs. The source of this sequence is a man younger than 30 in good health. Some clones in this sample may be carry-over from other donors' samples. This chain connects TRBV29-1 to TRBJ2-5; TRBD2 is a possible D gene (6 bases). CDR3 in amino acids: CSVGAGRGLVERETQYF. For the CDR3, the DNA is TGCAGCGTTGGGGCGGGACGGGGATTGGTGGAAAGAGAGACCCAGTACTTC.